The present T cell receptor (beta chain) was sequenced within a study of blood T cell repertoires in COVID-19 (dated by TCRdb to about 2020). Study-wide context: Samples covering the acute and convalescent phases of COVID-19 were provided by collaborators in the United States, Italy and Spain. The material from the prospective study consisted of cDNA or gDNA derived from T cells, B-cell-depleted T cells, or PBMCs. The dataset comprised deeply sampled blood TCRbeta repertoires from subjects exposed to, actively infected with, or recovered from COVID-19. Samples came from the ongoing ImmuneRACE study (first 160 participants) plus 1,254 subjects from 6 global collaborators. A de-identified subject ID, COVID-19 status, age in years and sex were almost always included in the sample metadata. The repertoires were released in a freely available public database intended as a resource for research on the immune response to SARS-CoV-2. Where available, HLA class I and class II types were obtained from metadata supplied by the sample provider rather than from assay-based typing. Results the study describes overall, beyond this receptor: The quantity of clinical and demographic metadata differed by source and by participant and was supplied without curation.

Concerning this clone itself: The antigen it binds to is not known. Within one base of it there is no much larger clone, and no base qualities were kept.

TCRbeta CDR3 regions were amplified from genomic DNA by means of the immunoSEQ Assay, a bias-controlled multiplex PCR. The paper's data handling went like this. Within the assay, amplification of reference gene primers was used to estimate how many nucleated cells each sample contained. Sequence reads were collapsed and filtered to measure the absolute abundance of every unique TCRbeta CDR3 rearrangement. For each sample, productive Simpson clonality was calculated as the square root of Simpson's diversity index over productive rearrangements. TCRdb carries this immuneACCESS record with in-frame sequences only. Its versions omit some clonotypes, under half of them owing to an unresolved V gene in the studies checked, with the rest unexplained. Clone size and V and J calls were adopted from that table, with D and trimming inferred from the DNA. This sample holds around 150,000 clones; over 85% were observed only once. Jointly, the top ten make up about 18% of the sample.

The collaborating institutions used their own protocols to collect whole blood in K2EDTA tubes. Collaborator samples were shipped for TCRbeta analysis as frozen whole blood, isolated PBMCs, or DNA extracted from either sample type. Measured from the cysteine to the phenylalanine, the CDR3 is 14 residues long. Kept here is only the CDR3 DNA, which spans 42 bases and is read in frame from base 1. From the germline V gene, CDR1 is MNHEY and CDR2 is SVGAGI. Cut back by 7 bases and 0 bases, the V and J ends lie 13 bases apart. The rearrangement joined TRBV6-5 to TRBJ2-7; the D gene cannot be resolved reliably. The source material was peripheral blood. This receptor was obtained from a man in his sixties with active or convalescent COVID-19. CDR3 protein: CASKSTTVSYEQYF. The DNA reads as follows: TGTGCCAGCAAGAGTACGACTGTCTCCTACGAGCAGTACTTC.